This T cell receptor beta chain was sequenced in a study of blood T cell repertoires in COVID-19. Clones were sequenced by immunoSEQ multiplex PCR, and TCRdb holds only the in-frame ones, with some missing. The sample has 140,000 or so clones, around 89% seen once; the top ten hold 2.5% to 3%. This clonotype was sampled from a human donor with COVID-19, enrolled during active disease. The donor label of this sample is uncertain. Sequenced: peripheral blood.

CDR3 amino acids: CASSPDRAGEQYF. In DNA form, the CDR3 reads TGTGCCAGCAGCCCCGACAGGGCTGGCGAGCAGTACTTC. The chain joins TRBV11-2 to TRBJ2-7; 7 bases align to TRBD1. The junction had 7 bases not matched to a gene; V was cut back by 5 bases and J by 6 bases. Germline CDR1 SGHAT, CDR2 FQNNGV. The CDR3 consists of 13 residues.